The 8 T cell receptor beta chains reported below all come from one sample, sequenced in a study of T cell changes during pregnancy in multiple sclerosis. TCRdb's copy holds only in-frame clones and misses some; the assay was immunoSEQ multiplex PCR. This table holds approximately 70,000 clones, approximately 92% found once. The sample in question was peripheral blood, obtained in the first trimester of pregnancy. These receptors were collected from a female donor with multiple sclerosis, enrolled in a pregnancy study.

The V call is TRBV2, the J call TRBJ2-2; D may be TRBD1 (6 bases). Germline CDR1 and CDR2: SNHLY and FYNNEI. Trimming left V 4 bases short and J 2 bases short, with 8 bases between. This CDR3 has 14 amino acids. The CDR3 DNA follows: TGTGCCAGCAGTGTACAGGGCAACACCGGGGAGCTGTTTTTT. Its protein product is CASSVQGNTGELFF.

The rearrangement uses TRBV19 and TRBJ1-4, with 9 bases fitting TRBD1. Germline V lookup: CDR1 LNHDA, CDR2 SQIVND (reference sequence). The CDR3 sequence is 14 residues long. V shed 5 bases, J shed 8 bases, and the junction held 6 bases outside the gene matches. The CDR3 reads CASSDGTGYEKLFF. CDR3 in DNA: TGTGCCAGTAGTGACGGGACAGGGTACGAAAAACTGTTTTTT.

This chain links TRBV30 with TRBJ1-6, with D perhaps matching TRBD1 (5 bases). V was cut by 3 bases and J by 10 bases, with 16 bases left in between. Germline lookup yields CDR1 GTSNPN and CDR2 SVGIG (reference sequence). The CDR3 totals 14 residues. In DNA, the CDR3 is TGTGCCTGGAGGATTGGAGGGGAGAACTCACCCCTCCACTTT. As protein: CAWRIGGENSPLHF.

This chain's CDR3 is CASSVGRAGQPQHF. In nucleotides, the CDR3 is TGTGCCAGCAGTGTGGGAAGGGCAGGGCAGCCCCAGCATTTT. This chain links TRBV25-1 with TRBJ1-5; possible D gene TRBD1, 5 bases. V lost 4 bases, J lost 7 bases, and 14 bases lay in between. The germline gives CDR1 MGHDK, CDR2 SYGVNS. The CDR3 contains 14 residues.

This rearrangement joins TRBV7-6 to TRBJ2-5; 8 nucleotides agree with TRBD1. Germline V gene data show CDR1 as SGHVS and CDR2 as FNYEAQ. This CDR3 contains 15 residues. V dropped 5 bases and J dropped 5; count of bases not matched to a gene: 10. This CDR3 reads CASSLRTGSHETQYF. CDR3 coding DNA: TGTGCCAGCAGCCTAAGGACAGGGTCTCATGAGACCCAGTACTTC.

Concerning this clone itself: The junction does not match germline at one end; this may be a read error. This chain links TRBV9 with TRBJ2-5, with 10 nucleotides matching TRBD2. The CDR3 spans 17 residues. The germline V gene has CDR1 SGDLS and CDR2 YYNGEE. The CDR3 protein is CANSVDPSGGELGTQYF. The CDR3 DNA sequence: TGTGCCAACAGCGTAGATCCCAGCGGGGGGGAATTGGGGACCCAGTACTTC.

The genes are TRBV7-9 and TRBJ2-1, with 7 nucleotides matching TRBD1. The J segment lost 4 bases and the V segment lost 3 bases, leaving 0 bases of the junction unmatched. Germline V gene lookup returns CDR1 SEHNR and CDR2 FQNEAQ (reference sequence). The CDR3 consists of 13 residues. The CDR3 loop is CASSLGQYNEQFF. The CDR3 bases are TGTGCCAGCAGCTTGGGACAGTACAATGAGCAGTTCTTC.

This rearrangement joins TRBV30 to TRBJ2-1; D unresolved. The CDR3 has 18 residues. V was shortened by 2 bases and J by 0 bases, with 20 bases between the two germline ends. In germline, CDR1 is GTSNPN, CDR2 SVGIG (reference sequence). CDR3 coding DNA: TGTGCCTGGAGTCCTCCAGGCCCAGGATCCTTCTCCTACAATGAGCAGTTCTTC. Protein product: CAWSPPGPGSFSYNEQFF. Supplemented by reference TRBV30 and TRBJ2-1, the full variable domain reads SQTIHQWPATLVQPVGSPLSLECTVEGTSNPNLYWYRQAAGRGLQLLFYSVGIGQISSEVPQNLSASRPQDRQFILSSKKLLLSDSGFYLCAWSPPGPGSFSYNEQFFGPGTRLTVL.